The sequence of this TCR beta chain was determined in a study of patients and donors after allogeneic stem cell transplantation. The ends were cut back, 3 bases at V and 3 bases at J, with 15 bases in the middle. This CDR3 contains 15 residues. Looked up from germline, CDR1 is MNHEY and CDR2 is SMNVEV (reference sequence). One entry per CDR3 protein, called by TCRdb with MiXCR from the RT-PCR reads. The sample lists about 160,000 distinct CDR3 sequences, more than 20% occurring once. The source is a human donor who was either an allogeneic HSCT recipient or a stem cell or donor lymphocyte infusion donor (not recorded which). It is not recorded whose cells these are; they may come from a transplant donor. V usage is TRBV27 and J usage is TRBJ2-7, with D possibly TRBD1 on 7 matching bases. The sequenced sample consisted of blood, either unsorted or a sorted T cell fraction (not recorded which). The CDR3 nucleotides read TGTGCCAGCAGTTTGGGGGGACAGACCTTCTACGAGCAGTACTTC. It encodes CASSLGGQTFYEQYF.